The TCR beta chain described here comes from a study of control samples from healthy donors and cancer patients. TCRdb's table, derived via immunoSEQ multiplex PCR, lists solely in-frame clones and lacks some. This table has around 120,000 clones, around 90% appearing once. Per the germline V gene, CDR1 is SGHRS and CDR2 is YFSETQ. The CDR3 has 13 amino acids. Trimming shortened V by 1 base and J by 10 bases, and 12 bases separated the two germline ends. Sequenced material: blood. The chain recombines TRBV5-1 with TRBJ2-1; D call uncertain. The source is a woman between 70 and 85 years old in good health. The CDR3 sequence: CASSLHTPPEQFF. CDR3 bases: TGCGCCAGCAGCTTGCATACCCCGCCCGAGCAGTTCTTC.